Presented here are 6 T cell receptor beta chains from one specimen sequenced in a study of T cell repertoires in cytomegalovirus infection. One entry per CDR3 protein results from TCRdb running MiXCR on the reads. The sample shows approximately 140,000 distinct CDR3 sequences, 7% to 10% of them seen only once. Sample: PBMCs. These TCRs come from a human donor in good health (CMV status not recorded). Some clones in this sample may be carry-over from other donors' samples.

This clonotype was seen ten or more times. V is TRBV7-2 and J is TRBJ1-5; tentatively, D is TRBD1 (5 bases). This CDR3 spans 14 amino acids. V gave up 6 bases and J gave up 0 bases, with 9 bases separating them. Looked up from germline, CDR1 is SGHTA and CDR2 is FQGNSA. The CDR3 DNA follows: TGTGCCAGCAGACCGGACAATAGCAATCAGCCCCAGCATTTT. Translated, it gives CASRPDNSNQPQHF. Using reference TRBV7-2 and TRBJ1-5 for the parts outside the CDR3, the full variable domain is GAGVSQSPSNKVTEKGKDVELRCDPISGHTALYWYRQSLGQGLEFLIYFQGNSAPDKSGLPSDRFSAERTGGSVSTLTIQRTQQEDSAVYLCASRPDNSNQPQHFGDGTRLSIL.

This clonotype occurred many times. The rearrangement links TRBV6-6 to TRBJ1-3; D uncertain. The CDR3 has 15 amino acids. Germline V gene data show CDR1 as MNHNY and CDR2 as SVGAGI (reference sequence). The ends were cut back, 4 bases at V and 0 bases at J, with 10 bases in the middle. The CDR3 coding sequence is TGTGCCAGCAGTTCGAGATCCCTCTCTGGAAACACCATATATTTT. Translated: CASSSRSLSGNTIYF.

This clonotype was detected ten times or more. The rearrangement joins TRBV2 to TRBJ1-1; D ambiguous. The CDR3 extends over 11 amino acids. Germline CDR1 is SNHLY and CDR2 is FYNNEI. Trimming shortened V by 7 bases and J by 8 bases, and 11 bases separated the two germline ends. This CDR3 is CASTRNLEAFF. The DNA of the CDR3 is TGTGCCAGCACCCGGAACCTCGAAGCTTTCTTT. The full variable domain, with the rest looked up from reference TRBV2 and TRBJ1-1, is EPEVTQTPSHQVTQMGQEVILRCVPISNHLYFYWYRQILGQKVEFLVSFYNNEISEKSEIFDDQFSVERPDGSNFTLKIRSTKLEDSAMYFCASTRNLEAFFGQGTRLTVV.

This clonotype was seen at least ten times. The V gene is TRBV7-2, the J gene TRBJ2-1, with 15 positions matching TRBD2. Per the germline V gene, CDR1 is SGHTA and CDR2 is FQGNSA. Germline trimming cut 2 bases from V and 4 bases from J; bases unmatched to any gene: 9. The CDR3 extends over 19 amino acids. The CDR3 nucleotides are TGTGCCAGCAGCTTAAGGACTAGCGGGGGGGCGGGGGGTTACAATGAGCAGTTCTTC. Its translation: CASSLRTSGGAGGYNEQFF. Using reference TRBV7-2 and TRBJ2-1 for the parts outside the CDR3, the full variable domain is GAGVSQSPSNKVTEKGKDVELRCDPISGHTALYWYRQSLGQGLEFLIYFQGNSAPDKSGLPSDRFSAERTGGSVSTLTIQRTQQEDSAVYLCASSLRTSGGAGGYNEQFFGPGTRLTVL.

This chain connects TRBV2 to TRBJ2-1, with TRBD2 as a possible D gene (7 bases). This CDR3 is 15 amino acids long. Germline V gene sequence: CDR1 SNHLY, CDR2 FYNNEI. Trimming took off 4 bases at V and 4 bases at J, with 14 bases between the two ends. The CDR3 DNA is TGTGCCAGCAGTGGGGCGGGGGCGGGTTACAATGAGCAGTTCTTC. Translated, it gives CASSGAGAGYNEQFF.

In this sample, this clonotype turned up many times. The J gene is TRBJ1-1, the V gene TRBV7-2; D gene unclear. Deletions cut 5 bases from V and 1 base from J, with 11 bases between. Germline lookup yields CDR1 SGHTA and CDR2 FQGNSA. The CDR3 consists of 14 residues. CDR3 region: CASSKWVQNTEAFF. CDR3 nucleotide sequence: TGTGCCAGCAGCAAATGGGTTCAGAACACTGAAGCTTTCTTT. Combining the CDR3 with reference TRBV7-2 and TRBJ1-1 gives the whole variable domain GAGVSQSPSNKVTEKGKDVELRCDPISGHTALYWYRQSLGQGLEFLIYFQGNSAPDKSGLPSDRFSAERTGGSVSTLTIQRTQQEDSAVYLCASSKWVQNTEAFFGQGTRLTVV.